The sample holds a few counts of the clone carrying this T cell receptor beta chain. Sequenced by immunoSEQ multiplex PCR; TCRdb stores in-frame clones only, minus some. The sample shows about 120,000 clones, 85% to 95% of them seen only once. The CDR3 loop spans 15 amino acids. Germline loops: CDR1 MGHRA, CDR2 YSYEKL. Trimming took 4 bases from V and 6 from J; bases not matched to a gene: 5. The record originates from a study of control samples from healthy donors and cancer patients. The chain joins TRBV4-1 to TRBJ2-1; 11 bases map to TRBD2. What was sequenced was PBMCs. The TCR sequence derives from an older man with head and neck cancer. CDR3 in DNA: TGCGCCAGCAGCCTTGACCTAGCGGGGGGCAATGAGCAGTTCTTC. Translating it yields CASSLDLAGGNEQFF.